This T cell receptor (beta chain) was obtained from a study of PD-1 blockade in classical Hodgkin lymphoma. Each and every patient relapsed after autologous stem cell transplantation, and patients got differing brentuximab vedotin exposure. Best responses fell into complete response, partial response or progressive disease. Profiled with immunoSEQ multiplex PCR; TCRdb holds only in-frame clones, not every one. The top ten hold about 11% of the sample, which has around 25,000 clones, roughly 65% seen once. Study-wide findings and caveats: Unlike CD8+ TCR diversity, which did not rise significantly by C4D1, CD4+ TCR diversity did.

CDR1 is MNHEY, CDR2 SMNVEV, per germline (reference sequence). There are 16 residues in the CDR3. With 0 bases clipped from V and 1 base from J, the junction kept 6 bases outside the gene matches. In regard to this clone: Its antigen is unidentified.

V and J are TRBV27 and TRBJ2-7, with TRBD2 identical over 7 bases. The source of this sequence is a human donor with classical Hodgkin lymphoma. The source material was peripheral blood mononuclear cells (PBMCs), sampled before the second cycle of nivolumab. The DNA of the CDR3 is TGTGCCAGCAGTTTATCGGGAGGGTTGTTTTCCTACGAGCAGTACTTC. Amino acid sequence: CASSLSGGLFSYEQYF.